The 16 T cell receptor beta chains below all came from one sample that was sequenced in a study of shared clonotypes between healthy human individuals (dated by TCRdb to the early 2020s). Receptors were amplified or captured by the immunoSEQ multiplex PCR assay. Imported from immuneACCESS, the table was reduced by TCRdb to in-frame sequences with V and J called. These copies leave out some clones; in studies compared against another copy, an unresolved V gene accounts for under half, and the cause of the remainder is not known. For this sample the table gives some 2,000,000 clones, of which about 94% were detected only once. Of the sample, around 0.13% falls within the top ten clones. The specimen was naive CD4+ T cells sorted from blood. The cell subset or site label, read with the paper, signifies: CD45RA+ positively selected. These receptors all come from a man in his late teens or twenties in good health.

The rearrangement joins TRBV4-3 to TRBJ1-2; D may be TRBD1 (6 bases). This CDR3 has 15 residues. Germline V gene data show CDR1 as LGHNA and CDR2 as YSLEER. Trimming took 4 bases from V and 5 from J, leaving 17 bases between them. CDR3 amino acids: CASSPTGNSYYGYTF. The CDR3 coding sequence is TGCGCCAGCAGCCCAACAGGGAATTCGTATTATGGCTACACCTTC.

The CDR3 here is CASSLVGGDTQYF. The CDR3 nucleotides are TGCGCCAGCAGCTTGGTTGGTGGAGATACGCAGTATTTT. The chain recombines TRBV5-1 with TRBJ2-3; D uncertain. V gave up 0 bases and J gave up 5 bases, with 7 bases separating them. This CDR3 is 13 amino acids long. Germline V gene sequence: CDR1 SGHRS, CDR2 YFSETQ.

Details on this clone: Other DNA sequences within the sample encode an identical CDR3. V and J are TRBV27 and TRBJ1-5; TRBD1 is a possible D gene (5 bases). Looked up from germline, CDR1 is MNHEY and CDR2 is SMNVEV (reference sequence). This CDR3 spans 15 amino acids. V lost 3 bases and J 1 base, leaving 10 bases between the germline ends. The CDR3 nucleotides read TGTGCCAGCAGTTTTCGGGGGGGAAGCAATCAGCCCCAGCATTTT. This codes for CASSFRGGSNQPQHF.

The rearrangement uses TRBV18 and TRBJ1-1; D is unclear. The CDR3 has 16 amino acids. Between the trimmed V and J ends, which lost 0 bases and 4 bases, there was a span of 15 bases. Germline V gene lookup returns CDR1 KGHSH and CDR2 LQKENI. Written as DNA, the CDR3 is TGTGCCAGCTCACCACCCGCAGGCAGCCTGGGCACTGAAGCTTTCTTT. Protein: CASSPPAGSLGTEAFF. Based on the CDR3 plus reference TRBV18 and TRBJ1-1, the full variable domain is NAGVMQNPRHLVRRRGQEARLRCSPMKGHSHVYWYRQLPEEGLKFMVYLQKENIIDESGMPKERFSAEFPKEGPSILRIQQVVRGDSAAYFCASSPPAGSLGTEAFFGQGTRLTVV.

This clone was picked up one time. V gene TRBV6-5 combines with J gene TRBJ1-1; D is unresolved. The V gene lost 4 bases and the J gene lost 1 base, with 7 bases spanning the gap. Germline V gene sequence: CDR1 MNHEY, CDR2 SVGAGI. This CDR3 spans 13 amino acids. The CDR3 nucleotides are TGTGCCAGCAGTTTCATGGGGAACACTGAAGCTTTCTTT. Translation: CASSFMGNTEAFF.

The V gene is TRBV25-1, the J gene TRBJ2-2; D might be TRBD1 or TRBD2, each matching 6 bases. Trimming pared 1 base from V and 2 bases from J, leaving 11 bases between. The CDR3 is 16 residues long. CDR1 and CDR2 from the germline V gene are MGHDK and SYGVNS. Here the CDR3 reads CASSEFAGTNTGELFF. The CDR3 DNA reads TGTGCCAGCAGTGAATTTGCGGGGACAAACACCGGGGAGCTGTTTTTT.

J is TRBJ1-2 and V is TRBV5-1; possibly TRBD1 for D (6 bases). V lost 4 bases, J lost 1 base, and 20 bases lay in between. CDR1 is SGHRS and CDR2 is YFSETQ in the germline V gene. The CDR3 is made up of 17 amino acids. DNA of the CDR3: TGCGCCAGCAGCAAGGAACCACCTACAGGGATTAACTATGGCTACACCTTC. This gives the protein CASSKEPPTGINYGYTF.

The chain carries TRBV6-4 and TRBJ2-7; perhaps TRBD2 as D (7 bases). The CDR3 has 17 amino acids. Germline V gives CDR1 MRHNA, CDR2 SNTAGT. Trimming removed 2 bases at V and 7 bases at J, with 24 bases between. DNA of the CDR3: TGTGCCAGCAGTGACGAGGGGGAGGGCCCCCCCTGGGGAGAGCAGTACTTC. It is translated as CASSDEGEGPPWGEQYF.

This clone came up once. CDR3 bases: TGTGCCATCAGGCCCCCTGGGCTGGGACCCCAGCATTTT. Residues: CAIRPPGLGPQHF. The chain uses TRBV10-3 and TRBJ1-5; no definite D call. V lost 6 bases and J lost 10, with 16 bases in between. Germline V gene sequence: CDR1 ENHRY, CDR2 SYGVKD. The CDR3 has 13 residues.

The CDR3 region is CTTRGRSMNTEAFF. CDR3 nucleotide sequence: TGTACGACCAGGGGCAGGAGCATGAACACTGAAGCTTTCTTT. The chain combines TRBV6-6 with TRBJ1-1; D might be TRBD1 (6 bases). Germline V gives CDR1 MNHNY, CDR2 SVGAGI (reference sequence). This CDR3 has 14 residues.

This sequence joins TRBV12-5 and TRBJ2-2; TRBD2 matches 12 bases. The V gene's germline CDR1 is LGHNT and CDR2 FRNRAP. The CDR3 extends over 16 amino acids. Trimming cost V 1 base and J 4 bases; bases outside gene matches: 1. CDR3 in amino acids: CASGLGTSGATGELFF. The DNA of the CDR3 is TGTGCTAGTGGTTTGGGGACTAGCGGGGCCACCGGGGAGCTGTTTTTT. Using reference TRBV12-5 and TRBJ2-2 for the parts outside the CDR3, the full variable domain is DARVTQTPRHKVTEMGQEVTMRCQPILGHNTVFWYRQTMMQGLELLAYFRNRAPLDDSGMPKDRFSAEMPDATLATLKIQPSEPRDSAVYFCASGLGTSGATGELFFGEGSRLTVL.

In nucleotides, the CDR3 is TGTGCCAGTAGTACCTACACGACAGGGAGCAATCAGCCCCAGCATTTT. It translates to CASSTYTTGSNQPQHF. The chain links TRBV19 to TRBJ1-5; TRBD1 aligns across 7 bases. Looked up from germline, CDR1 is LNHDA and CDR2 is SQIVND (reference sequence). The CDR3 length is 16 residues. V lost 4 bases, J lost 1 base, and 7 bases stayed unmatched.

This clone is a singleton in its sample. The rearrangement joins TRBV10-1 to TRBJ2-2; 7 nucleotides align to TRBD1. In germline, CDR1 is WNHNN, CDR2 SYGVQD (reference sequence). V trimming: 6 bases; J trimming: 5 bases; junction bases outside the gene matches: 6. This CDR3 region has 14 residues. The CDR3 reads CASRRGGGTGELFF. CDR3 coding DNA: TGCGCCAGCAGAAGAGGGGGCGGGACCGGGGAGCTGTTTTTT.

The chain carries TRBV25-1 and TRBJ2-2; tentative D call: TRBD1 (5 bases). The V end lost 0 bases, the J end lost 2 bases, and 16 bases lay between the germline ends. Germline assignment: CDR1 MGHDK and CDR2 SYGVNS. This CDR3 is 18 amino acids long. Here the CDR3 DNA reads TGTGCCAGCAGTGAATACCCGGGCAGGGCCGCAAACACCGGGGAGCTGTTTTTT. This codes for CASSEYPGRAANTGELFF. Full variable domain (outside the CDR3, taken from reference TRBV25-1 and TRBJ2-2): EADIYQTPRYLVIGTGKKITLECSQTMGHDKMYWYQQDPGMELHLIHYSYGVNSTEKGDLSSESTVSRIRTEHFPLTLESARPSHTSQYLCASSEYPGRAANTGELFFGEGSRLTVL.

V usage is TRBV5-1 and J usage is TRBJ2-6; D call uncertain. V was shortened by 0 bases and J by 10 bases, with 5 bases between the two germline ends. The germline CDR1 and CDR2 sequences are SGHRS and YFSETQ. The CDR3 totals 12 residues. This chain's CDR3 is CASSLEDNVLTF. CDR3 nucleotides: TGCGCCAGCAGCTTGGAGGATAACGTCCTGACTTTC. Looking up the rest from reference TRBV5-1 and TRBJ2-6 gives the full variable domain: KAGVTQTPRYLIKTRGQQVTLSCSPISGHRSVSWYQQTPGQGLQFLFEYFSETQRNKGNFPGRFSGRQFSNSRSEMNVSTLELGDSALYLCASSLEDNVLTFGAGSRLTVL.

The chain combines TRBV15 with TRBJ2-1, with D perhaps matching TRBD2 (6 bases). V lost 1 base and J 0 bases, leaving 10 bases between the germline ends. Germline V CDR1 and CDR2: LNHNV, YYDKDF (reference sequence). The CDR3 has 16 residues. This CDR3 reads CATSRAGVGSYNEQFF. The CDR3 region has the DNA TGTGCCACCAGCAGAGCGGGGGTGGGCTCCTACAATGAGCAGTTCTTC. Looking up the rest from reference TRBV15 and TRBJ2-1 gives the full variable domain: DAMVIQNPRYQVTQFGKPVTLSCSQTLNHNVMYWYQQKSSQAPKLLFHYYDKDFNNEADTPDNFQSRRPNTSFCFLDIRSPGLGDTAMYLCATSRAGVGSYNEQFFGPGTRLTVL.